Below, 2 T cell receptor beta chains from the same sample are listed, as sequenced in a study of identical twins. MiXCR was run by TCRdb on the 5' RACE reads, yielding one entry per CDR3 protein. Of around 960,000 distinct CDR3 sequences in the sample, approximately 13% were seen once. These records were also assigned to another study, of yellow fever vaccine responses in identical twins.

The sample was PBMCs. The source of these receptors is a woman aged 18-29 years in good health.

This clonotype was seen a handful of times. J is TRBJ1-6 and V is TRBV11-2, with D hard to call. V lost 5 bases, J lost 10 bases, and 15 bases lay in between. CDR3 length: 14 amino acids. Germline CDR1 reads SGHAT; CDR2 reads FQNNGV. The CDR3 here is CASSQLLEGSPLHF. CDR3 nucleotides: TGTGCCAGCAGCCAGCTCTTGGAAGGCTCACCCCTCCACTTT. Based on the CDR3 plus reference TRBV11-2 and TRBJ1-6, the full variable domain is EAGVAQSPRYKIIEKRQSVAFWCNPISGHATLYWYQQILGQGPKLLIQFQNNGVVDDSQLPKDRFSAERLKGVDSTLKIQPAKLEDSAVYLCASSQLLEGSPLHFGNGTRLTVT.

This chain joins TRBV28 and TRBJ1-2; D is ambiguous. Trimming stripped 1 base from V and 2 bases from J, with 8 bases between. CDR3 size: 14 residues. Germline V lookup: CDR1 MDHEN, CDR2 SYDVKM. CDR3 sequence (DNA): TGTGCCAGCAGTTTATTTCGGGAAAACTATGGCTACACCTTC. This encodes CASSLFRENYGYTF.